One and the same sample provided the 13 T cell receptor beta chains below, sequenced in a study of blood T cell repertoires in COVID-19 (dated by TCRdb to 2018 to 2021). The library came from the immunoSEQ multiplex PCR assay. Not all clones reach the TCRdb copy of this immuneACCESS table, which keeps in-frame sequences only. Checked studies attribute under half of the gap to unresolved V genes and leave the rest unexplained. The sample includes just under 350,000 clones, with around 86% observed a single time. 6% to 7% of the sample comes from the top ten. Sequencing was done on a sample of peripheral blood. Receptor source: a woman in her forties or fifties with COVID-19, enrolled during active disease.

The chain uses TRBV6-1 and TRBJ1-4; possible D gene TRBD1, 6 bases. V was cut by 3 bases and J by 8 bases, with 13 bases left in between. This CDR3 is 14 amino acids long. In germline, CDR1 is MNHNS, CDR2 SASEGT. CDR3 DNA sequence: TGTGCCAGCAGTGAGTCGCGGGGGCGAGAAAAACTGTTTTTT. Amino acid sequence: CASSESRGREKLFF.

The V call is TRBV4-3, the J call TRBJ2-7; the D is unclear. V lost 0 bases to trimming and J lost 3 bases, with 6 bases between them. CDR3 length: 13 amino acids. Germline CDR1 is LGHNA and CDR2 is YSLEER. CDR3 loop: CASSQDVLYEQYF. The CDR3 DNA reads TGCGCCAGCAGCCAAGATGTCCTCTACGAGCAGTACTTC.

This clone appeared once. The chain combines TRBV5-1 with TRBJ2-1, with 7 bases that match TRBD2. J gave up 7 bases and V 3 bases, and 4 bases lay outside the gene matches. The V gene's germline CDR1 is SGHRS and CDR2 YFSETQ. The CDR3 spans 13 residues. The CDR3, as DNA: TGCGCCAGCAGCTGGACTAGGGGTAATGAGCAGTTCTTC. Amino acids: CASSWTRGNEQFF.

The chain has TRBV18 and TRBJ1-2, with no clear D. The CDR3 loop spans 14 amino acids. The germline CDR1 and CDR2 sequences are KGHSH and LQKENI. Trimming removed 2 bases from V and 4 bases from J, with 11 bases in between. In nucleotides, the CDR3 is TGTGCCAGCTCACCAGGGAAGGGAGGCTATGGCTACACCTTC. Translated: CASSPGKGGYGYTF.

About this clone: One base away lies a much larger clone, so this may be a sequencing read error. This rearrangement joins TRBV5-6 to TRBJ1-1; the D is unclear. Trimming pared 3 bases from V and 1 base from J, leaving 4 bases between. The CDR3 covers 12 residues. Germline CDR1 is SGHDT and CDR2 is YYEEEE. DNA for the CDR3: TGTGCCAGCAGCTACAAGAACACTGAAGCTTTCTTT. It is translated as CASSYKNTEAFF.

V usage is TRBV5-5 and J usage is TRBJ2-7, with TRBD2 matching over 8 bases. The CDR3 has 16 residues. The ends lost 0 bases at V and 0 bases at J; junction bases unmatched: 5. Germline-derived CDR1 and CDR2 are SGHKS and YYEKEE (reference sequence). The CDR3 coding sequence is TGTGCCAGCAGCTTGGTCCCCGGGACTAGCTCCTACGAGCAGTACTTC. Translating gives CASSLVPGTSSYEQYF.

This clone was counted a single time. CDR3 loop: CASSVGGLPRNTEAFF. In DNA form, the CDR3 reads TGTGCCAGCAGCGTAGGAGGGTTGCCTAGGAACACTGAAGCTTTCTTT. The chain uses TRBV9 and TRBJ1-1; D remains unclear. V lost 0 bases to trimming and J lost 1 base, with 13 bases between them. The CDR3 is made up of 16 amino acids. The V gene's germline CDR1 is SGDLS and CDR2 YYNGEE.

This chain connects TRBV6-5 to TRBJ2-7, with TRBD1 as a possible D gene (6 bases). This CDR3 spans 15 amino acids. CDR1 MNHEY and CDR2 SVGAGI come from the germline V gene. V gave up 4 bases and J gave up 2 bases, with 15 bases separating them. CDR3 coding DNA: TGTGCCAGCAGTTTACCTCACAGGGATCCCTACGAGCAGTACTTC. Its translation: CASSLPHRDPYEQYF.

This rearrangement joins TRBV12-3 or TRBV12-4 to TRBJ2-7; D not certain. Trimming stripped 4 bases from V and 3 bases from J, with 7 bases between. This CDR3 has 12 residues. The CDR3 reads CASSSGIYEQYF. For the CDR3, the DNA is TGTGCCAGCAGTTCGGGTATCTACGAGCAGTACTTC.

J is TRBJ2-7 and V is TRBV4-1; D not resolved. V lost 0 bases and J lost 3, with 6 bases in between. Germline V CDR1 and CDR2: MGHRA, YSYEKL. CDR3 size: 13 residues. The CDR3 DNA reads TGCGCCAGCAGCCAAGATGGCAGCTACGAGCAGTACTTC. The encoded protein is CASSQDGSYEQYF.

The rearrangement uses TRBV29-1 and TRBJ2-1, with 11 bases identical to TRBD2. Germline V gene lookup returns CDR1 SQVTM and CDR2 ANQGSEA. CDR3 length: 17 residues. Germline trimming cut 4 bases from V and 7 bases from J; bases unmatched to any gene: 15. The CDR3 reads CSVARSSGRLIYNEQFF. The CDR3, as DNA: TGCAGCGTTGCTCGGTCTAGCGGGAGGTTAATCTATAATGAGCAGTTCTTC.

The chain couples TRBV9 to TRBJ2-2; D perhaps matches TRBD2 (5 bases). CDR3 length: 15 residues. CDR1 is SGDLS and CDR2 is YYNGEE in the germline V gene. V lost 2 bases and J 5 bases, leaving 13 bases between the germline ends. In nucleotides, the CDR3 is TGTGCCAGCAGCGTTGAGCGGTCGCGGACCGGGGAGCTGTTTTTT. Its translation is CASSVERSRTGELFF.

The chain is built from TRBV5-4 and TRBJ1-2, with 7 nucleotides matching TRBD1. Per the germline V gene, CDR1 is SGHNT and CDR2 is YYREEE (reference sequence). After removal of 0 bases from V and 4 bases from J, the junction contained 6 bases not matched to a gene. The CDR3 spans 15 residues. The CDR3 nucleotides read TGTGCCAGCAGCTTGGGCACGGACAGGCTCTATGGCTACACCTTC. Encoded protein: CASSLGTDRLYGYTF.